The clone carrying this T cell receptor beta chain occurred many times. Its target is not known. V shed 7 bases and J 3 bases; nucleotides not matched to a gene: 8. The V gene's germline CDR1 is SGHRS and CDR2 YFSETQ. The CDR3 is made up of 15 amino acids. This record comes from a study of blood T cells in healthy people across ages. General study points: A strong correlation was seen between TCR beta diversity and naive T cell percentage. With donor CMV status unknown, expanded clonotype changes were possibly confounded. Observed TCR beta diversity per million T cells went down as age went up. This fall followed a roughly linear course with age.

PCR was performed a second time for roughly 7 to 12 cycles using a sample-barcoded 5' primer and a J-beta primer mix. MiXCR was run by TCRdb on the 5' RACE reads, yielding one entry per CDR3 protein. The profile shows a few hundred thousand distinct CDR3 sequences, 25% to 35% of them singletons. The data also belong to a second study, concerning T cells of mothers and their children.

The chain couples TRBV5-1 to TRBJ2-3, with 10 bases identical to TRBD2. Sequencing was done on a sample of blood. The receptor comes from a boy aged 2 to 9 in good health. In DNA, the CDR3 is TGCGCCAGCGAGAGCGGGGGGGCCGGAACAGATACGCAGTATTTT. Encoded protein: CASESGGAGTDTQYF.